One and the same sample provided the 28 T cell receptor beta chains below, sequenced in a study of blood T cell repertoires in COVID-19. The protocol was immunoSEQ multiplex PCR, while the TCRdb copy is restricted to in-frame clones and leaves out a portion. Found here are about 58,000 clones, 90% of them singletons; the top ten hold 10% to 15%. Sequenced: peripheral blood. The receptors come from a man between 60 and 75 years old with active COVID-19.

The rearrangement uses TRBV6-5 and TRBJ2-7; D gene ambiguous. Trimming pared 8 bases from V and 1 base from J, leaving 12 bases between. CDR1 and CDR2 (germline): MNHEY, SVGAGI. CDR3 length equals 13 residues. CDR3 sequence: CASQSLVSYEQYF. CDR3 in DNA: TGTGCCAGCCAAAGCCTCGTTTCCTACGAGCAGTACTTC.

This chain uses TRBV28 with TRBJ1-5, with 8 bases identical to TRBD1. CDR3 size: 17 residues. V gave up 2 bases and J gave up 2 bases; unmatched junction bases: 8. The germline CDR1 and CDR2 sequences are MDHEN and SYDVKM. The CDR3 DNA reads TGTGCCAGCAGTTTAGGACTGACAGGGGTGGGCAATCAGCCCCAGCATTTT. Translated, it gives CASSLGLTGVGNQPQHF.

The rearrangement links TRBV27 to TRBJ2-1; D is perhaps TRBD2 (5 bases). Germline assignment: CDR1 MNHEY and CDR2 SMNVEV (reference sequence). This CDR3 comprises 13 residues. V was clipped by 5 bases and J by 8 bases, with 13 bases between them. The CDR3 region has the DNA TGTGCCAGCAGTAATATGAGGGTGGATGAGCAGTTCTTC. Its protein product is CASSNMRVDEQFF.

The chain joins TRBV19 to TRBJ2-2, with a possible D match to TRBD1 (6 bases). Between the trimmed V and J ends, which lost 7 bases and 6 bases, there was a span of 6 bases. Germline V gives CDR1 LNHDA, CDR2 SQIVND (reference sequence). The CDR3 loop spans 11 amino acids. The CDR3 sequence is CASNRAGELFF. Written as DNA, the CDR3 is TGTGCCAGTAACAGGGCCGGGGAGCTGTTTTTT.

CDR3 region: CASSPQGAVTEAFF. CDR3 in DNA: TGTGCCAGCAGCCCACAGGGGGCCGTCACTGAAGCTTTCTTT. This sequence joins TRBV3-1 (or the pseudogene TRBV3-2) and TRBJ1-1; 9 bases line up with TRBD1. V lost 4 bases, J lost 4 bases, and 4 bases stayed unmatched. This CDR3 region has 14 residues. In germline, CDR1 is LGHDT, CDR2 YNNKEL (reference sequence).

The J gene is TRBJ2-7, the V gene TRBV28; D is possibly TRBD2 (6 bases). Trimming stripped 6 bases from V and 1 base from J, with 16 bases between. This CDR3 has 15 amino acids. The V gene's germline CDR1 is MDHEN and CDR2 SYDVKM. The CDR3 sequence is CASRGAGTGSYEQYF. In DNA form, the CDR3 reads TGTGCCAGCAGGGGCGCCGGGACTGGGTCCTACGAGCAGTACTTC. The whole variable domain, remainder taken from reference TRBV28 and TRBJ2-7, is DVKVTQSSRYLVKRTGEKVFLECVQDMDHENMFWYRQDPGLGLRLIYFSYDVKMKEKGDIPEGYSVSREKKERFSLILESASTNQTSMYLCASRGAGTGSYEQYFGPGTRLTVT.

This sequence joins TRBV6-5 and TRBJ1-1; D perhaps matches TRBD1 (5 bases). V lost 7 bases, J lost 0 bases, and 12 bases lay in between. Germline values: CDR1 MNHEY, CDR2 SVGAGI. The CDR3 spans 14 residues. In nucleotides, the CDR3 is TGTGCCAGCACTACCGACAGCTTGAACACTGAAGCTTTCTTT. As protein: CASTTDSLNTEAFF.

This sequence joins TRBV2 and TRBJ1-2; D is undetermined. CDR3 length: 13 amino acids. Between the trimmed V and J ends, which lost 4 bases and 8 bases, there was a span of 14 bases. Germline lookup yields CDR1 SNHLY and CDR2 FYNNEI. The CDR3 reads CASSVLGFDGYTF. CDR3 nucleotides: TGTGCCAGCAGTGTTCTAGGATTTGACGGCTACACCTTC.

This rearrangement joins TRBV5-1 to TRBJ2-7; no clear D gene. Germline CDR1 is SGHRS and CDR2 is YFSETQ. The CDR3 consists of 11 residues. Trimming shortened V by 4 bases and J by 7 bases, and 9 bases separated the two germline ends. CDR3 in DNA: TGCGCCAGCAGCCTAACCAGGGAGCAGTACTTC. Translation: CASSLTREQYF.

This sequence joins TRBV25-1 and TRBJ1-2; D remains unclear. Germline CDR1 MGHDK, CDR2 SYGVNS. The length of the CDR3 is 15 residues. V was trimmed by 1 base and J by 3 bases, leaving 12 bases between them. The CDR3 reads CASSEFLDPDYGYTF. The CDR3 bases are TGTGCCAGCAGTGAATTCCTCGATCCGGACTATGGCTACACCTTC.

A single count supports this clone. The chain has TRBV11-3 and TRBJ2-1; 9 bases are a match to TRBD2. CDR1 and CDR2 (germline): SGHNT, YENEEA. This CDR3 comprises 14 residues. Trimming cost V 3 bases and J 6 bases; bases outside gene matches: 3. The CDR3 spells CASSLGLAGNEQFF. In DNA, the CDR3 is TGTGCCAGCAGCTTGGGACTAGCTGGCAATGAGCAGTTCTTC.

This clone came up a few times. The genes are TRBV6-5 and TRBJ1-6, with D uncertain. This CDR3 has 14 residues. V was clipped by 2 bases and J by 9 bases, with 11 bases between them. CDR1 is MNHEY and CDR2 is SVGAGI in the germline V gene. In nucleotides, the CDR3 is TGTGCCAGCAGTTACGACAAGAGAGTTTCACCCCTCCACTTT. As protein: CASSYDKRVSPLHF.

V usage is TRBV5-1 and J usage is TRBJ2-7, with D perhaps TRBD1 (6 bases). Trimming cost V 4 bases and J 1 base, with 18 bases left between them. Germline values: CDR1 SGHRS, CDR2 YFSETQ. The CDR3 is 16 amino acids. The chain's CDR3 is CASSPPGSGDSYEQYF. Written as DNA, the CDR3 is TGCGCCAGCAGCCCCCCTGGGTCAGGGGATTCCTACGAGCAGTACTTC.

The J gene is TRBJ1-5, the V gene TRBV6-1; D remains unclear. The CDR3 is made up of 13 amino acids. Germline V gene sequence: CDR1 MNHNS, CDR2 SASEGT. V was clipped by 2 bases and J by 6 bases, with 8 bases between them. The CDR3 reads CASSEFEGQPQHF. The CDR3 DNA reads TGTGCCAGCAGTGAATTCGAGGGTCAGCCCCAGCATTTT.

This rearrangement joins TRBV4-2 to TRBJ2-6; weak D call: TRBD1 (6 bases). The CDR3 consists of 19 residues. The germline gives CDR1 LGHNA, CDR2 YNFKEQ. V was pared by 0 bases and J by 0 bases, with 15 bases between. Here the CDR3 DNA reads TGTGCCAGCAGCCAAGATCAACAGGGCAGATACTCTGGGGCCAACGTCCTGACTTTC. It yields the protein CASSQDQQGRYSGANVLTF.

The V call is TRBV5-1, the J call TRBJ2-3; weak D call: TRBD1 (6 bases). Germline CDR1 is SGHRS and CDR2 is YFSETQ. This CDR3 is 14 amino acids long. Trimming took 0 bases from V and 6 from J, leaving 11 bases between them. In DNA, the CDR3 is TGCGCCAGCAGCTTGGACAGGGTTTCGGATACGCAGTATTTT. It codes for CASSLDRVSDTQYF.

The chain joins TRBV15 to TRBJ1-4, with D perhaps TRBD1 (5 bases). The germline V and J ends were trimmed by 3 bases and 8 bases, with 16 bases remaining between them. CDR1 and CDR2 (germline): LNHNV, YYDKDF (reference sequence). The CDR3 is made up of 15 amino acids. The CDR3, as DNA: TGTGCCACCAGCAGCCCGGGGGACGCGAGGGAAAAACTGTTTTTT. Residues: CATSSPGDAREKLFF. The complete variable domain, with remaining parts taken from reference TRBV15 and TRBJ1-4, reads DAMVIQNPRYQVTQFGKPVTLSCSQTLNHNVMYWYQQKSSQAPKLLFHYYDKDFNNEADTPDNFQSRRPNTSFCFLDIRSPGLGDTAMYLCATSSPGDAREKLFFGSGTQLSVL.

The chain couples TRBV28 to TRBJ1-5; D perhaps matches TRBD1 (6 bases). CDR3 size: 13 residues. Germline CDR1 MDHEN, CDR2 SYDVKM. Trimming left V 0 bases short and J 9 bases short, with 9 bases between. The chain's CDR3 is CASSLWQGWPQHF. CDR3 nucleotide sequence: TGTGCCAGCAGTTTATGGCAGGGGTGGCCCCAGCATTTT.

This clone showed up just once. This chain joins TRBV4-1 and TRBJ1-1; D uncertain. CDR3 length: 13 residues. The germline V and J ends were trimmed by 3 bases and 0 bases, with 5 bases remaining between them. The V gene's germline CDR1 is MGHRA and CDR2 YSYEKL. The chain's CDR3 is CASSQRVNTEAFF. The DNA of the CDR3 is TGCGCCAGCAGCCAGAGGGTGAACACTGAAGCTTTCTTT.

The J gene is TRBJ2-1, the V gene TRBV27; 7 nucleotides align to TRBD2. CDR1 and CDR2 from the germline V gene are MNHEY and SMNVEV (reference sequence). This CDR3 is built from 17 residues. V lost 1 base, J lost 3 bases, and 9 bases stayed unmatched. CDR3 loop: CASSLFAQAGLYNEQFF. The CDR3 DNA reads as TGTGCCAGCAGTTTATTCGCCCAAGCGGGGCTCTACAATGAGCAGTTCTTC.

The chain is built from TRBV11-2 and TRBJ2-3; 12 bases are a match to TRBD2. Germline-derived CDR1 and CDR2 are SGHAT and FQNNGV. The V gene end was trimmed by 0 bases and the J gene end by 4 bases; junction bases not matched to a gene: 5. The CDR3 runs 17 residues. CDR3 amino acids: CASSLDFLAGGPDTQYF. CDR3 DNA sequence: TGTGCCAGCAGCTTAGATTTCCTAGCGGGAGGGCCAGATACGCAGTATTTT.

The V and J genes are TRBV6-4 and TRBJ2-2, with 7 bases lining up with TRBD1. The trim removed 0 bases at V and 2 bases at J, leaving 3 bases unmatched. Germline V lookup: CDR1 MRHNA, CDR2 SNTAGT. This CDR3 is built from 16 residues. DNA for the CDR3: TGTGCCAGCAGTGACTCAGGGGGCTACAACACCGGGGAGCTGTTTTTT. Its protein is CASSDSGGYNTGELFF.

This chain links TRBV5-1 with TRBJ2-3; D is possibly TRBD1 (6 bases). V was shortened by 2 bases and J by 5 bases, with 9 bases between the two germline ends. Germline-derived CDR1 and CDR2 are SGHRS and YFSETQ. This CDR3 spans 13 amino acids. The CDR3 coding sequence is TGCGCCAGCAGCTTCCAGGGACAAGATACGCAGTATTTT. Its translation is CASSFQGQDTQYF.

The chain has TRBV19 and TRBJ2-2; D perhaps matches TRBD2 (6 bases). CDR1 is LNHDA, CDR2 SQIVND, per germline (reference sequence). CDR3 length: 16 amino acids. With 5 bases removed from V and 5 bases from J, the gap between germline ends came to 18 bases. The CDR3 DNA is TGTGCCAGTAGTCCCGTACGGAGGGGTAGGACCGGGGAGCTGTTTTTT. The encoded protein is CASSPVRRGRTGELFF.

J is TRBJ2-7 and V is TRBV4-3; D not resolved. The CDR3 consists of 15 residues. Trimming stripped 0 bases from V and 3 bases from J, with 12 bases between. Germline CDR1 and CDR2: LGHNA and YSLEER. The CDR3 DNA reads TGCGCCAGCAGCCAAGATTACGAGGTGTTCTACGAGCAGTACTTC. It codes for CASSQDYEVFYEQYF.

Written as DNA, the CDR3 is TGTGCCAGCAGGAGTACAGGGGGAACAGATACGCAGTATTTT. Translated: CASRSTGGTDTQYF. The chain recombines TRBV27 with TRBJ2-3; 8 bases align to TRBD1. V trimming: 6 bases; J trimming: 3 bases; junction bases outside the gene matches: 5. The germline gives CDR1 MNHEY, CDR2 SMNVEV (reference sequence). The length of the CDR3 is 14 residues.

With regard to this clone: A junction end diverges from the germline sequence, so it may reflect a read error. This chain connects TRBV7-7 to TRBJ2-1, with TRBD2 matching over 10 bases. Germline CDR1 SSHAT, CDR2 FNYEAQ (reference sequence). The CDR3 loop spans 15 amino acids. The CDR3 DNA is TGTGCTAGCAGCTTATCTCTAGCGGGAGCGGATGAGCAGTTCTTC. Its translation: CASSLSLAGADEQFF.

The rearrangement joins TRBV2 to TRBJ2-3, with TRBD2 identical over 10 bases. Trimming removed 6 bases from V and 1 base from J; junction bases left unmatched: 4. The CDR3 contains 15 residues. The germline V gene encodes CDR1 SNHLY and CDR2 FYNNEI. CDR3 loop: CASSLLAGRTDTQYF. The CDR3 DNA is TGTGCCAGCAGCCTACTAGCGGGGCGCACAGATACGCAGTATTTT.